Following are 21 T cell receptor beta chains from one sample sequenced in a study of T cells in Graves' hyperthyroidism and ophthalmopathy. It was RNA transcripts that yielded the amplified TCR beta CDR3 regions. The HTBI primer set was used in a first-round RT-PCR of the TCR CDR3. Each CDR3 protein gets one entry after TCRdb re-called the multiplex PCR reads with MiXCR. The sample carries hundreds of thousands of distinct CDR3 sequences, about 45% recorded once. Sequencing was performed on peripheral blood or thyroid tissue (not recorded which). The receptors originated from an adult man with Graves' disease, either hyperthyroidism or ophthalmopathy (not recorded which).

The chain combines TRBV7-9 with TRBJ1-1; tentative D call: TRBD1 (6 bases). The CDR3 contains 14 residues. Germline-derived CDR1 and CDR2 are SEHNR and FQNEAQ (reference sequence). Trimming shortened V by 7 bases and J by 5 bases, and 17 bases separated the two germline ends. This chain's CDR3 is CASILGGGKTEAFF. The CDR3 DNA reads TGTGCCAGCATCCTAGGGGGGGGGAAGACTGAAGCTTTCTTT.

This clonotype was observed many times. The CDR3 region is CASGGQGNNQPQHF. CDR3 in DNA: TGTGCCAGCGGGGGACAGGGGAACAATCAGCCCCAGCATTTT. The V and J genes are TRBV7-9 and TRBJ1-5; 10 nucleotides align to TRBD1. Germline CDR1 SEHNR, CDR2 FQNEAQ (reference sequence). J gave up 3 bases and V 8 bases, and 4 bases lay outside the gene matches. This CDR3 region has 14 residues. Full variable domain (outside the CDR3, taken from reference TRBV7-9 and TRBJ1-5): DTGVSQNPRHKITKRGQNVTFRCDPISEHNRLYWYRQTLGQGPEFLTYFQNEAQLEKSRLLSDRFSAERPKGSFSTLEIQRTEQGDSAMYLCASGGQGNNQPQHFGDGTRLSIL.

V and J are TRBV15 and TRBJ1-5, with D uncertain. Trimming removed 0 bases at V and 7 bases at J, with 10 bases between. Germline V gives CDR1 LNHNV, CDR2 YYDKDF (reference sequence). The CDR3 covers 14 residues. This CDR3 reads CATSRDREGQPQHF. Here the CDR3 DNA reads TGTGCCACCAGCAGAGATCGGGAGGGACAGCCCCAGCATTTT.

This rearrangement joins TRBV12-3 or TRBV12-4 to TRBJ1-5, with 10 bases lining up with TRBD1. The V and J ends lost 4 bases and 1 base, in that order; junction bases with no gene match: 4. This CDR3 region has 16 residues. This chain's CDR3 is CASSSRQGASNQPQHF. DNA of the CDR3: TGTGCCAGCAGTTCGCGACAGGGGGCAAGCAATCAGCCCCAGCATTTT.

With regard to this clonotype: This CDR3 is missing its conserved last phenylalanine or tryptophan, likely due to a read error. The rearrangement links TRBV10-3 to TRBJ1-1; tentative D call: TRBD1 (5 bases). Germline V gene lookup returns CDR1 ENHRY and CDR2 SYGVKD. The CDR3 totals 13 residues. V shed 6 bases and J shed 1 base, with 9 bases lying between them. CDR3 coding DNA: TGTGCCATCAGCCTGACAGCGAACACTGAAGCTTTCCTT. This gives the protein CAISLTANTEAFL.

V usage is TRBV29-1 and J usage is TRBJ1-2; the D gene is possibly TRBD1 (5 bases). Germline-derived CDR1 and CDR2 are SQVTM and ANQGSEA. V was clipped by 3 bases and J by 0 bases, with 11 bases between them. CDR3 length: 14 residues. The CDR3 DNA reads TGCAGCGTTGATGACGGACAAACTAACTATGGCTACACCTTC. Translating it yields CSVDDGQTNYGYTF.

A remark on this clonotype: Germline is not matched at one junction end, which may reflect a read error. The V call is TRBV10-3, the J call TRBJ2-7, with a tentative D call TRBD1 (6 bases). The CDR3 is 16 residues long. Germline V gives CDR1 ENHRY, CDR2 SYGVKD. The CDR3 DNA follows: TGTGCCAGCAGTTACCAGGGGACCGGGCTCTCCTACGAGCAGTACTTC. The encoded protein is CASSYQGTGLSYEQYF.

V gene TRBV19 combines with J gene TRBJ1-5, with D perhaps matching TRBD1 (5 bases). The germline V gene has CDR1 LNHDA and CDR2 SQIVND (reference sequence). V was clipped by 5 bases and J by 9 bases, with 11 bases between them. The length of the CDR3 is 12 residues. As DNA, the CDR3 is TGTGCCAGTAGTTGGCAGGGCGCGCCCCAGCATTTT. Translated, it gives CASSWQGAPQHF.

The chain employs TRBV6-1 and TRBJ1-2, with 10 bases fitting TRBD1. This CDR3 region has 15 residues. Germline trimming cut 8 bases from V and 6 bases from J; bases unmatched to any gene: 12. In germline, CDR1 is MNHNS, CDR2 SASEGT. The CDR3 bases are TGTGCCAGCGGAATGACCGGGACAGGGGTCGATGGCTACACCTTC. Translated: CASGMTGTGVDGYTF.

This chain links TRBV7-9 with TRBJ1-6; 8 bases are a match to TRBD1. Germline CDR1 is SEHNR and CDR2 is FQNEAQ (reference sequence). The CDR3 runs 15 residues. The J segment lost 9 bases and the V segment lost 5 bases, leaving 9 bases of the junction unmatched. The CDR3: CASSPSTGTGSPLHF. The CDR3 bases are TGTGCCAGCAGCCCTTCGACAGGGACAGGTTCACCCCTCCACTTT.

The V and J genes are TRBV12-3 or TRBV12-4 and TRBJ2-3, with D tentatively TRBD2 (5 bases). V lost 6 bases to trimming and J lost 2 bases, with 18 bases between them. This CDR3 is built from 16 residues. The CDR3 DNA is TGTGCCAGCAGCCCCTTAGTGGCGGGCCCCACAGATACGCAGTATTTT. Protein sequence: CASSPLVAGPTDTQYF.

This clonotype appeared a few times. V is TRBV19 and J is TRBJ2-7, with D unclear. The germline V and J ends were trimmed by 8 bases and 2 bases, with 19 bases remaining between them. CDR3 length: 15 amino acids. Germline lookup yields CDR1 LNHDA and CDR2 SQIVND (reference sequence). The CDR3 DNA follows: TGTGCCAGTTCTATGTTGGGGTCGAAAACCTACGAGCAGTACTTC. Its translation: CASSMLGSKTYEQYF.

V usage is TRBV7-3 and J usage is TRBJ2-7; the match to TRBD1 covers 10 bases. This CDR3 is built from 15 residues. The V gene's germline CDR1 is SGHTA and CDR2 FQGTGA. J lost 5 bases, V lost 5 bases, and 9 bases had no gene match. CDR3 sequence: CASSPTGGGLHEQYF. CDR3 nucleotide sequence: TGTGCCAGCAGCCCGACAGGGGGCGGCCTCCACGAGCAGTACTTC.

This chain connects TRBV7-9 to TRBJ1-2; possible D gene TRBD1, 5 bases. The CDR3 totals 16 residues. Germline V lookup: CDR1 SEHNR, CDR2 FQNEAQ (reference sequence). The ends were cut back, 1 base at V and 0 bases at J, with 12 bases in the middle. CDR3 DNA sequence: TGTGCCAGCAGCTTAGAGGGGACGGCCGCTAACTATGGCTACACCTTC. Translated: CASSLEGTAANYGYTF.

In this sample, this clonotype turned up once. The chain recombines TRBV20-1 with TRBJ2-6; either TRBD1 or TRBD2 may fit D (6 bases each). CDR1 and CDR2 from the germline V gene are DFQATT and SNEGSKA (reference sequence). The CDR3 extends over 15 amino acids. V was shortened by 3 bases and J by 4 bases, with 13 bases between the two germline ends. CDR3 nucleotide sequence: TGCAGTGCTAGTAGGGGGGTCGCGGGGGCCAACGTCCTGACTTTC. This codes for CSASRGVAGANVLTF.

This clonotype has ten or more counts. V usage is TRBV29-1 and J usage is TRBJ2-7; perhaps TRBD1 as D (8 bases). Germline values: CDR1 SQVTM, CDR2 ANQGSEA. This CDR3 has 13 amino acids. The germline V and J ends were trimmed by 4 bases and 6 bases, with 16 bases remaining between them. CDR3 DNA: TGCAGCGTTGGAAACAGGGGGGGGAGCGAGCAGTACTTC. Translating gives CSVGNRGGSEQYF.

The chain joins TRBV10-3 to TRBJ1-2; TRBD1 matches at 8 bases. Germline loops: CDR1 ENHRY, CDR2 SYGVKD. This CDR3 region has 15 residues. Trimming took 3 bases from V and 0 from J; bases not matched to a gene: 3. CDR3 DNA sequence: TGTGCCATCAGTGACATACAGGGGGCTAACTATGGCTACACCTTC. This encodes CAISDIQGANYGYTF.

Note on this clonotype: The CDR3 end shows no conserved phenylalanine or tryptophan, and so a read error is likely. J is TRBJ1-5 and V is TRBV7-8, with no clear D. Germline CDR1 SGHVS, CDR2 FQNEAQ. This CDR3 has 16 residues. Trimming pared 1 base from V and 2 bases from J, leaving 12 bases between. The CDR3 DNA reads TGTGCCAGCAGCTTAGTGGTAGATTGGGGCAATCAGCCCCAGCATTCT. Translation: CASSLVVDWGNQPQHS.

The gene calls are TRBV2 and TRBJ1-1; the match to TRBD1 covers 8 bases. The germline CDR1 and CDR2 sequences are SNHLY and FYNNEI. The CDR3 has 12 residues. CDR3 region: CARQGMNTEAFF. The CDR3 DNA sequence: TGTGCAAGACAGGGGATGAACACTGAAGCTTTCTTT.

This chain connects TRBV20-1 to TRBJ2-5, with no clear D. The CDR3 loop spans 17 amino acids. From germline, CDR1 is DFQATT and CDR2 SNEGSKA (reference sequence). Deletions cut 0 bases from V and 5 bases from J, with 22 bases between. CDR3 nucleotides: TGCAGTGCTAGAGATGGTCACAGCGTTGTTGGGCTGGAGACCCAGTACTTC. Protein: CSARDGHSVVGLETQYF.

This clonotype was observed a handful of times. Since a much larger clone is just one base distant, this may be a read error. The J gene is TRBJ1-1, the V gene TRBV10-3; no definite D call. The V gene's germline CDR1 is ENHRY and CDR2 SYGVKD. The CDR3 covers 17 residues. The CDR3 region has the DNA TGTGCCAGCAGTGATACGGAGGATAGGCCTCGGAACACTGAAGCTTTCTTT. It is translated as CASSDTEDRPRNTEAFF.